This entry concerns a single T cell receptor (beta chain). The sample holds one count of this clone. No antigen is known for it. Within one base of it there is no much larger clone, and no base qualities were kept. These data originate in a study of blood T cell repertoires in COVID-19 (dated by TCRdb to the early 2020s). About the investigation overall: Samples covering the acute and convalescent phases of COVID-19 were provided by collaborators in the United States, Italy and Spain. The material from the prospective study consisted of cDNA or gDNA derived from T cells, B-cell-depleted T cells, or PBMCs. Deeply sampled blood TCRbeta repertoires from subjects exposed to, actively infected with, or recovered from COVID-19 were included in the dataset. A freely available public database, intended as a resource for researchers studying the immune response to SARS-CoV-2, is where the repertoires were released. Samples came from the ongoing ImmuneRACE study (first 160 participants) plus 1,254 subjects from 6 global collaborators. Nearly every sample came with metadata listing a de-identified subject ID, COVID-19 status, age in years and sex. Where HLA class I and class II types were available, the types were taken from metadata supplied by the sample provider, not from assay-based typing. Summary of the overall study and its limitations: The amount of clinical and demographic metadata varied by source and participant and was provided uncurated.

TCRbeta CDR3 regions were amplified from genomic DNA by means of the immunoSEQ Assay, a bias-controlled multiplex PCR. On the study's bioinformatics: The number of nucleated cells in each sample was estimated by amplification of reference gene primers within the assay. To quantify the absolute abundance of each unique TCRbeta CDR3 rearrangement, sequence reads were collapsed and filtered. For each sample, productive Simpson clonality was calculated by taking the square root of Simpson's diversity index across productive rearrangements. Imported from immuneACCESS, the table was reduced by TCRdb to in-frame sequences with V and J called. These copies leave out some clones; in studies compared against another copy, an unresolved V gene accounts for under half, and the cause of the remainder is not known. Clonal size and the V and J genes are those of that table, whereas D and trimming came from the DNA. The sample profile shows some 87,000 clones; about 87% of them were found once. Clones ranked in the top ten supply about 18% of the sample.

Each collaborating institution followed its own protocols to collect whole blood in K2EDTA tubes. For TCRbeta analysis, collaborator samples were shipped as frozen whole blood, as isolated PBMCs, or as DNA extracted from either sample type. Sequences were obtained from peripheral blood. The receptor was derived from a human donor in a cohort sampled during active COVID-19.

The DNA sequence follows: TGTGCCAGCAGCCAAGGGACAGTCGATGGCTACACCTTC. The translation is CASSQGTVDGYTF. The V and J segments used are TRBV3-1 (or the pseudogene TRBV3-2) and TRBJ1-2, with a tentative D gene TRBD1 over 6 matching bases. V is pared back by 1 base and J by 6 bases, with 9 bases lying between the germline termini. CDR1 and CDR2, looked up from the germline V gene (reference sequence), are LGHDT and YNNKEL. The CDR3 contains 13 residues, cysteine and phenylalanine counted. Of all the DNA, just the CDR3 is kept, 39 bases in frame from base 1.